These T cell receptor beta chains were read from a single sample in a study of T cells in Graves' hyperthyroidism and ophthalmopathy. Using its own MiXCR run on the multiplex PCR reads, TCRdb lists one record per CDR3 protein. Of 250,000 to 300,000 distinct CDR3 sequences in the sample, 10% to 15% were seen once. The sequencing input was blood. These receptor sequences come from a woman aged 25 to 39 with Graves' hyperthyroidism that later progressed to Graves' ophthalmopathy. The CDR3 runs from the conserved cysteine through the conserved F or W. The D gene is left open where the match is weak. Not every row has a clone size; where given, it reads once, few, many or a size class.

TRBJ1-2,TRBD1,TRBV30,many,TGTGCCTGGAGAAGTAAACAGGGGGCGCTTGATGGCTACACCTTC,CAWRSKQGALDGYTF
TRBJ1-1,TRBD1,TRBV12-3/TRBV12-4,many,TGTGCCAGCAGGCCGACAGGGATGCCCACTGAAGCTTTCTTT,CASRPTGMPTEAFF
TRBJ2-1,NA,TRBV18,many,TGTGCCAGCTCACGGAGGGCCGACCCGTACAATGAGCAGTTCTTC,CASSRRADPYNEQFF
TRBJ2-7,TRBD2,TRBV6-5,many,TGTGCCAGCAGTTACTCGATTGAGTCTTCGGCGGGAGAGGGGCACGAGCAGTACTTC,CASSYSIESSAGEGHEQYF
TRBJ1-5,NA,TRBV7-2,many,TGTGCCAGCAGCTTAGAGAACAGGGTGCAGCCCCAGCATTTT,CASSLENRVQPQHF
TRBJ2-7,NA,TRBV19,NA,TGTGCCAGTAGCCCCGGGCCCCAGGACGGGCCGCAGTACTTC,CASSPGPQDGPQYF
TRBJ2-3,NA,TRBV7-3,many,TGTGCCAGCAGCCCTCGGATGAGAGGGGTCACAGATACGCAGTATTTT,CASSPRMRGVTDTQYF
TRBJ1-2,TRBD1,TRBV7-9,many,TGTGCCAGCAGCCGCGACAGGGTTGGTGGCTACACCTTC,CASSRDRVGGYTF
TRBJ2-3,TRBD2,TRBV7-6,many,TGTGCCAGCAGCTCCGAGGGACTAGCTCGTTTAGATACGCAGTATTTT,CASSSEGLARLDTQYF
TRBJ2-1,NA,TRBV11-2,many,TGTGCCAGCAGCTTAACTGGCGGGACCGCCTACAATGAGCAGTTCTTC,CASSLTGGTAYNEQFF
TRBJ2-1,NA,TRBV7-2,many,TGTGCCAGCAGCCGACAGTCGGACTCCTACAATGAGCAGTTCTTC,CASSRQSDSYNEQFF
TRBJ1-2,TRBD1,TRBV28,many,TGTGCCAGCTTCCCAACTGGGGAGGGGGCGGACTATGGCTACACCTTC,CASFPTGEGADYGYTF
TRBJ1-2,NA,TRBV27,many,TGTGCCAGCAGTTTATCGTTTAACAGGGCCTATGGCTACACCTTC,CASSLSFNRAYGYTF
TRBJ2-7,TRBD2,TRBV7-9,many,TGTGCCAGCAGCTTAGTCCCTAGCGGGAGTGGGTACGAGCAGTACTTC,CASSLVPSGSGYEQYF
TRBJ2-3,NA,TRBV2,many,TGTGCCAGCAGGTCGGTGGGGGGAGATACGCAGTATTTT,CASRSVGGDTQYF
TRBJ2-3,NA,TRBV5-1,many,TGCGCCAGCAGCTTGGTCCCAGGGAAGGATACGCAGTATTTT,CASSLVPGKDTQYF
TRBJ2-6,TRBD1,TRBV28,many,TGTGCCAGCAGTTTATGGGACAGGGGGTCTGGGGCCAACGTCCTGACTTTC,CASSLWDRGSGANVLTF
TRBJ2-5,NA,TRBV6-1,many,TGTGCCAGCAGTGACCCCCCCCTAGAGCAAGAGACCCAGTACTTC,CASSDPPLEQETQYF
TRBJ2-1,TRBD1,TRBV9,few,TGTGCCAGCAGCGGAAGGGGACAGGGAGAGTTCTTC,CASSGRGQGEFF
TRBJ2-1,NA,TRBV4-3,NA,TGCGCCAGCAGCCAAGATCCCCCTTGGGGGCGCCGGCATGAGCAGTTCTTC,CASSQDPPWGRRHEQFF
TRBJ2-7,NA,TRBV2,many,TGTGCCAGCAGTGAAGGTACGGCCTACGAGCAGTACTTC,CASSEGTAYEQYF
TRBJ2-6,NA,TRBV7-8,NA,TGTGCCAGCAGCTCTACGATGGACTCTGGGGCCAACGTCCTGACTTTC,CASSSTMDSGANVLTF
TRBJ2-3,NA,TRBV20-1,many,TGCAGTGCTAGGAAACTAGGCCCAGATACGCAGTATTTT,CSARKLGPDTQYF
TRBJ2-1,TRBD1,TRBV20-1,many,TGCAGTGCTAGTGGAGACAGGGGGATAAAGGGGGAGAATGAGCAGTTCTTC,CSASGDRGIKGENEQFF
TRBJ2-2,NA,TRBV4-3,many,TGCGCCAGCAGCCAGACGCTCGCGGGATATGACACCGGGGAGCTGTTTTTT,CASSQTLAGYDTGELFF
TRBJ2-1,NA,TRBV7-9,few,TGTGCCAGCAGCTTAGGCCCATTTGACAGTTACAATGAGCAGTTCTTC,CASSLGPFDSYNEQFF
TRBJ2-5,TRBD1,TRBV24-1,few,TGTGCCACCGGGAGACAGGGTAGTAAAAAGACCCAGTACTTC,CATGRQGSKKTQYF
TRBJ2-7,NA,TRBV9,many,TGTGCCAGCAGCGCGGCAAGTGGGTACTCCTACGAGCAGTACTTC,CASSAASGYSYEQYF
TRBJ2-3,NA,TRBV30,many,TGTGCCTGGAGTGTACAGAGGGGCAGTACGCAGTATTTT,CAWSVQRGSTQYF
TRBJ2-7,NA,TRBV27,many,TGTGCCAGCAAGGGGGGGGGCGGCAGCTCCTACGAGCAGTACTTC,CASKGGGGSSYEQYF
TRBJ2-4,TRBD1,TRBV6-1,many,TGTGCCAGCAGCACAACAGGGGCTGGGGCCAAAAACATTCAGTACTTC,CASSTTGAGAKNIQYF
TRBJ1-1,NA,TRBV30,many,TGTGCCTGGAGATCGACCGGGGGCACTGAAGCTTTCTTT,CAWRSTGGTEAFF
TRBJ2-5,TRBD2,TRBV20-1,NA,TGCAGTGCTAGTAGTGCCAGCAGCGTGGGACTAGCGGTACAAGAGACCCAGTACTTC,CSASSASSVGLAVQETQYF
TRBJ1-3,NA,TRBV7-6,NA,TGTGCCATCTTAGGGGGGAGAACTGGAAACACCATATATTTT,CAILGGRTGNTIYF
TRBJ2-2,TRBD2,TRBV2,NA,TGTGCCAGCAGGGAGACTAGCGGTAACACCGGGGAGCTGTTTTTT,CASRETSGNTGELFF
TRBJ2-7,TRBD2,TRBV3-1,NA,TGTGCCAGCAGCCAAGGTTCGAGCGGGAGTTCCTACGAGCAGTACTTC,CASSQGSSGSSYEQYF
TRBJ1-1,NA,TRBV10-3,NA,TGTGCCATCAGTGACCCCGGTCAAACGACTGAAGCTTTCTTT,CAISDPGQTTEAFF